This TCR beta chain originates from a study of identical twins. Study-wide results and limits: Excess low generation probability was seen in twin-shared out-of-frame alpha sequences.

A few counts support this clonotype. Its specificity is unknown. V was pared by 1 base and J by 0 bases, with 13 bases between. CDR3 length: 16 amino acids. CDR1 and CDR2 from the germline V gene are LGHNA and YSLEER. TCRdb analysed the 5' RACE reads with MiXCR anew, one entry per CDR3 protein. Of a few hundred thousand distinct CDR3 sequences listed, 9% to 10% are singletons. These data were likewise used in another study, on yellow fever vaccine responses in identical twins.

The sequencing input was PBMCs. The rearrangement links TRBV4-3 to TRBJ2-7; maybe TRBD2 (6 bases). The sequence derives from a woman aged 18-29 years in good health. For the CDR3, the DNA is TGCGCCAGCAGCCAAGGTATGGCGGGGAGCTCCTACGAGCAGTACTTC. Protein: CASSQGMAGSSYEQYF.